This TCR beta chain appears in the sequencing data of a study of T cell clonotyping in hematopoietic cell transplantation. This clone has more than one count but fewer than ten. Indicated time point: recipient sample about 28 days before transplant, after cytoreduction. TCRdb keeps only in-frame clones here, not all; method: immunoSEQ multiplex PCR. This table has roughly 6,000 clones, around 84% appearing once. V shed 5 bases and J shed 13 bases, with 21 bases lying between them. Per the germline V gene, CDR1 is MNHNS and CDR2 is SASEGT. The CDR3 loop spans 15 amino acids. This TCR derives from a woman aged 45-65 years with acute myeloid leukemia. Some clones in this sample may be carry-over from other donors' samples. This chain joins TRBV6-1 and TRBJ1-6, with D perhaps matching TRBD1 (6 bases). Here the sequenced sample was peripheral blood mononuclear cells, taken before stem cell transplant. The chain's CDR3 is CASSRGGTSLVPLHF. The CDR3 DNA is TGTGCCAGCAGTCGAGGCGGGACATCACTCGTTCCCCTCCACTTT.